These 28 T cell receptor beta chains originate from one sample sequenced in a study of CXCR3-negative and CXCR3-positive naive CD8 T cells. Study conclusions and caveats: TRB CDR3s of CXCR3-positive naive cells were more hydrophobic than those of CXCR3-negative naive cells.

TRB cDNA libraries were made by UMI-labeled 5' RACE. TCRdb reanalyzed the 5' RACE reads and collapses them to one entry per CDR3 protein, without DNA. The table gives about 150,000 distinct CDR3 sequences; the top ten clones make up 0.25% to 0.3% of it. Their antigens are not known. Sequences were obtained from naive CXCR3+ CD8+ T cells from blood. Specified subset: CD45RO-CCR7+CD27+CD95- naive CD8+ T cells expressing CXCR3 (TNR3+). Receptors were obtained from a human donor in good health. Some clones in this sample may be carry-over from other donors' samples.

The CDR3: CASSSPRGQGSYEQYF. The chain employs TRBV28 and TRBJ2-7. In germline, CDR1 is MDHEN, CDR2 SYDVKM. The CDR3 totals 16 residues.

This chain uses TRBV29-1 with TRBJ2-1. The CDR3 consists of 12 residues. Germline V CDR1 and CDR2: SQVTM, ANQGSEA. The chain's CDR3 is CSVESDYNEQFF.

This rearrangement joins TRBV14 to TRBJ2-1. Germline CDR1 is SGHDN and CDR2 is FVKESK. The CDR3 totals 12 residues. CDR3 loop: CASSQELPEQFF.

V and J are TRBV5-6 and TRBJ2-7; TCRdb's assignment of TRBD1 cannot be checked, as there is no DNA. Germline loops: CDR1 SGHDT, CDR2 YYEEEE. This CDR3 has 15 amino acids. The CDR3 loop is CASSFGAGGPHEQYF.

The chain has TRBV25-1 and TRBJ2-7; the TCRdb call, TRBD1, lacks DNA for checking. The CDR3 is 18 amino acids. Germline values: CDR1 MGHDK, CDR2 SYGVNS. The CDR3 is CASSAAGRGANPRYEQYF.

This chain connects TRBV20-1 to TRBJ1-2. The CDR3 loop spans 15 amino acids. Per the germline V gene, CDR1 is DFQATT and CDR2 is SNEGSKA (reference sequence). CDR3 amino acids: CSAEPPDRTIYGYTF.

The chain employs TRBV19 and TRBJ2-7; the TRBD2 assignment by TCRdb is unverifiable without DNA. The CDR3 loop spans 16 amino acids. Germline values: CDR1 LNHDA, CDR2 SQIVND (reference sequence). The CDR3 spells CASSITSGSGSYEQYF.

V gene TRBV28 combines with J gene TRBJ2-1; TCRdb gives TRBD1 as the D gene, but with no DNA this cannot be confirmed. This CDR3 spans 15 amino acids. CDR1 is MDHEN, CDR2 SYDVKM, per germline. The CDR3 loop is CASSFRPLAINEQFF.

V and J are TRBV29-1 and TRBJ2-1; TCRdb designates TRBD2, a call that cannot be tested without DNA. The CDR3 is made up of 16 amino acids. Germline values: CDR1 SQVTM, CDR2 ANQGSEA. CDR3 sequence: CSVEASGPSSYNEQFF.

The V and J genes are TRBV19 and TRBJ2-7. From germline, CDR1 is LNHDA and CDR2 SQIVND (reference sequence). The CDR3 has 13 amino acids. The CDR3 loop is CASSIQWDYEQYF. The full variable domain, rest sourced from reference TRBV19 and TRBJ2-7, is DGGITQSPKYLFRKEGQNVTLSCEQNLNHDAMYWYRQDPGQGLRLIYYSQIVNDFQKGDIAEGYSVSREKKESFPLTVTSAQKNPTAFYLCASSIQWDYEQYFGPGTRLTVT.

This chain connects TRBV5-1 to TRBJ2-5; TCRdb designates TRBD1, a call that cannot be tested without DNA. The CDR3 sequence is 13 residues long. Germline CDR1 and CDR2: SGHRS and YFSETQ. The CDR3 loop reads CASSPPNRGDQYF.

The gene calls are TRBV14 and TRBJ2-1. Germline lookup yields CDR1 SGHDN and CDR2 FVKESK. The CDR3 consists of 15 residues. CDR3 region: CASSLTVSSYNEQFF.

The V and J genes are TRBV4-3 and TRBJ2-5; lacking DNA, the TRBD2 call made by TCRdb goes unchecked. The CDR3 totals 17 residues. The germline V gene has CDR1 LGHNA and CDR2 YSLEER. The CDR3 here is CASSQDLRLAGGETQYF.

V gene TRBV29-1 combines with J gene TRBJ2-3. From germline, CDR1 is SQVTM and CDR2 ANQGSEA. This CDR3 comprises 14 residues. The CDR3 reads CSVANALDPDTQYF.

The rearrangement links TRBV29-1 to TRBJ2-1; the D call of TRBD1 rests on TCRdb alone, since no DNA is present to check it. This CDR3 region has 16 residues. CDR1 and CDR2 from the germline V gene are SQVTM and ANQGSEA. CDR3: CSVDPWTTGSYNEQFF.

The V call is TRBV4-2, the J call TRBJ2-3; TCRdb returns TRBD1, unconfirmable since there is no DNA. The germline V gene encodes CDR1 LGHNA and CDR2 YNFKEQ. CDR3 size: 16 residues. The CDR3 reads CASSQELGGLEDTQYF.

The CDR3 sequence: CASSLGQGAGQPQHF. The rearrangement uses TRBV7-6 and TRBJ1-5; TCRdb selects TRBD1, and the lack of DNA leaves this call unchecked. Germline CDR1 is SGHVS and CDR2 is FNYEAQ. The CDR3 is 15 amino acids. Filled out from reference TRBV7-6 and TRBJ1-5, the complete variable domain reads GAGVSQSPRYKVTKRGQDVALRCDPISGHVSLYWYRQALGQGPEFLTYFNYEAQQDKSGLPNDRFSAERPEGSISTLTIQRTEQRDSAMYRCASSLGQGAGQPQHFGDGTRLSIL.

The genes are TRBV13 and TRBJ2-7. Germline CDR1 is PRHDT and CDR2 is FYEKMQ (reference sequence). This CDR3 comprises 13 residues. The CDR3 region is CASSSYTSYEQYF.

This sequence joins TRBV7-8 and TRBJ2-5; lacking DNA, the TRBD2 call made by TCRdb goes unchecked. The length of the CDR3 is 17 residues. CDR1 is SGHVS, CDR2 FQNEAQ, per germline. The CDR3 loop reads CASSLKRAGGPEETQYF.

The V gene is TRBV6-5, the J gene TRBJ1-1. Germline CDR1 is MNHEY and CDR2 is SVGAGI. The CDR3 is 13 residues long. CDR3 sequence reads: CASSYAENTEAFF.

The chain employs TRBV6-1 and TRBJ2-1; checking the TCRdb D call of TRBD1 is not possible without DNA. CDR1 is MNHNS and CDR2 is SASEGT in the germline V gene. The CDR3 is made up of 13 amino acids. This chain's CDR3 is CASSEWGGREQFF.

The chain is built from TRBV2 and TRBJ1-2; without DNA, the TCRdb call of TRBD1 cannot be checked. The CDR3 is 17 amino acids. In germline, CDR1 is SNHLY, CDR2 FYNNEI. This CDR3 is CASSSTEWDTANYGYTF. The variable domain in full, with the rest retrieved from reference TRBV2 and TRBJ1-2, is EPEVTQTPSHQVTQMGQEVILRCVPISNHLYFYWYRQILGQKVEFLVSFYNNEISEKSEIFDDQFSVERPDGSNFTLKIRSTKLEDSAMYFCASSSTEWDTANYGYTFGSGTRLTVV.

The V call is TRBV2, the J call TRBJ2-1; TCRdb indicates TRBD2, and absent DNA this call remains unverified. The CDR3 totals 13 residues. Germline CDR1 and CDR2: SNHLY and FYNNEI. The chain's CDR3 is CASSLPEWNEQFF.

The chain recombines TRBV29-1 with TRBJ2-7; TCRdb returns TRBD1, unconfirmable since there is no DNA. Germline V gives CDR1 SQVTM, CDR2 ANQGSEA. This CDR3 contains 16 residues. The CDR3 reads CSVVPLKAGGTYEQYF.

This CDR3 reads CASSLLGGDTQYF. V is TRBV7-3 and J is TRBJ2-3; TCRdb's D call, TRBD1, is unchecked because there is no DNA. This CDR3 has 13 residues. From germline, CDR1 is SGHTA and CDR2 FQGTGA.

The chain carries TRBV27 and TRBJ2-3; the TCRdb D gene call, TRBD1, has no DNA to confirm it. CDR1 is MNHEY, CDR2 SMNVEV, per germline (reference sequence). This CDR3 is 16 amino acids long. Here the CDR3 reads CASSPPHGSSTDTHYF.

The chain employs TRBV30 and TRBJ1-2; no DNA is available, so the TRBD1 call from TCRdb remains unchecked. Per the germline V gene, CDR1 is GTSNPN and CDR2 is SVGIG (reference sequence). CDR3 length equals 15 residues. This CDR3 is CAWSLRQGEGYGYTF. The variable domain in full, completed from reference TRBV30 and TRBJ1-2, reads SQTIHQWPATLVQPVGSPLSLECTVEGTSNPNLYWYRQAAGRGLQLLFYSVGIGQISSEVPQNLSASRPQDRQFILSSKKLLLSDSGFYLCAWSLRQGEGYGYTFGSGTRLTVV.

The rearrangement uses TRBV23-1 and TRBJ1-1. TRBV23-1 is an ORF, and what it does is uncertain. CDR3 length equals 14 residues. This chain's CDR3 is CASSQSLGSAEAFF.